The 27 T cell receptor beta chains given below trace back to one sample, sequenced in a study of human T cells and chemical hapten exposure. Via MiXCR, TCRdb re-called the RACE reads, giving one row per CDR3 protein. This sample carries roughly 110,000 distinct CDR3 sequences, about 12% of them seen once, and the ten largest clones take about 1.6%. As for time point: pre-sensitization, week 0. Described treatment: therapeutic diphenylcyclopropenone sensitization with weekly scalp DPC. The sample consisted of whole blood, taken in connection with sensitization to the hapten diphenylcyclopropenone (DPC). The receptor set was obtained from a woman aged 45-65 years with alopecia areata. Some clones in this sample may be carry-over from other donors' samples.

This clonotype was counted many times. The chain is built from TRBV30 and TRBJ1-6; D uncertain. CDR1 GTSNPN and CDR2 SVGIG come from the germline V gene (reference sequence). CDR3 size: 17 residues. Trimming stripped 4 bases from V and 0 bases from J, with 16 bases between. The CDR3 here is CAWNSARYSSYNSPLHF. The CDR3 bases are TGTGCCTGGAACTCGGCCCGGTATAGCTCCTATAATTCACCCCTCCACTTT.

This clonotype was counted many times. The chain joins TRBV28 to TRBJ2-6; possible D gene TRBD1, 7 bases. Germline CDR1 and CDR2: MDHEN and SYDVKM. Trimming took 2 bases from V and 0 from J, leaving 14 bases between them. This CDR3 comprises 18 residues. CDR3 nucleotides: TGTGCCAGCAGTTTAGGGGGGACAGCATTCTCTGGGGCCAACGTCCTGACTTTC. Translating it yields CASSLGGTAFSGANVLTF.

This clonotype was detected only a few times. The chain carries TRBV6-6 and TRBJ2-1; 9 nucleotides line up with TRBD2. The CDR3 consists of 16 residues. CDR1 is MNHNY and CDR2 is SVGAGI in the germline V gene (reference sequence). The J segment lost 4 bases and the V segment lost 5 bases, leaving 9 bases of the junction unmatched. Here the CDR3 DNA reads TGTGCCAGCAGTAAAGCGGGAGGCGTCATTTACAATGAGCAGTTCTTC. The encoded protein is CASSKAGGVIYNEQFF.

The table lists this clonotype with a few counts. This chain connects TRBV6-5 to TRBJ1-2; no firm D call. Trimming removed 4 bases from V and 1 base from J, with 7 bases in between. The germline gives CDR1 MNHEY, CDR2 SVGAGI. The CDR3 has 13 amino acids. CDR3 sequence: CASSLDLNYGYTF. CDR3 DNA sequence: TGTGCCAGCAGTTTAGACCTTAACTATGGCTACACCTTC.

This clonotype was observed at least ten times. This chain links TRBV20-1 with TRBJ1-4; no clear D. V was cut by 4 bases and J by 4 bases, with 10 bases left in between. CDR3 length equals 13 residues. Germline V gene lookup returns CDR1 DFQATT and CDR2 SNEGSKA (reference sequence). CDR3 sequence: CSANAENNEKLFF. The DNA for the CDR3 is TGCAGTGCTAATGCAGAGAATAATGAAAAACTGTTTTTT.

The rearrangement uses TRBV7-2 and TRBJ2-3, with D uncertain. With 2 bases removed from V and 4 bases from J, the gap between germline ends came to 7 bases. The length of the CDR3 is 13 residues. Looked up from germline, CDR1 is SGHTA and CDR2 is FQGNSA. The CDR3 DNA follows: TGTGCCAGCAGCTTAACTCATGCAGATACGCAGTATTTT. Translating gives CASSLTHADTQYF.

The rearrangement uses TRBV12-5 and TRBJ2-1, with no clear D. Trimming cost V 5 bases and J 9 bases, with 11 bases left between them. The CDR3 runs 12 residues. Germline V gene lookup returns CDR1 LGHNT and CDR2 FRNRAP. The CDR3 sequence: CASGNTRSEQFF. The CDR3 DNA is TGTGCTAGTGGTAACACCCGATCTGAGCAGTTCTTC.

This clonotype came up a few times. This chain joins TRBV2 and TRBJ2-1; no clear D gene. V was pared by 2 bases and J by 0 bases, with 11 bases between. Germline V gene data show CDR1 as SNHLY and CDR2 as FYNNEI. The CDR3 runs 16 residues. CDR3 loop: CASSELLRFSYNEQFF. The CDR3, as DNA: TGTGCCAGCAGTGAACTACTCCGATTCTCCTACAATGAGCAGTTCTTC. The full variable domain, its missing parts supplied by reference TRBV2 and TRBJ2-1, is EPEVTQTPSHQVTQMGQEVILRCVPISNHLYFYWYRQILGQKVEFLVSFYNNEISEKSEIFDDQFSVERPDGSNFTLKIRSTKLEDSAMYFCASSELLRFSYNEQFFGPGTRLTVL.

Only a few counts were recorded for this clonotype. The chain employs TRBV9 and TRBJ2-7; D perhaps matches TRBD2 (6 bases). Trimming took off 7 bases at V and 5 bases at J, with 19 bases between the two ends. The germline gives CDR1 SGDLS, CDR2 YYNGEE. The CDR3 has 14 amino acids. For the CDR3, the DNA is TGTGCCAGCGGAACCGGGGGTTTGAGGGACGAGCAGTACTTC. It specifies CASGTGGLRDEQYF.

This clonotype was seen a handful of times. The chain joins TRBV7-7 to TRBJ2-4; no clear D gene. The CDR3 totals 14 residues. Germline loops: CDR1 SSHAT, CDR2 FNYEAQ (reference sequence). V lost 4 bases and J 0 bases, leaving 7 bases between the germline ends. The CDR3 region is CASSSTRAKNIQYF. As DNA, the CDR3 is TGTGCCAGCAGCTCGACAAGAGCCAAAAACATTCAGTACTTC.

This clonotype turned up a few times. The rearrangement joins TRBV6-2 or TRBV6-3 to TRBJ2-7; unclear D gene. CDR1 and CDR2 from the germline V gene are MNHEY and SVGEGT. V gave up 5 bases and J gave up 2 bases, with 13 bases separating them. This CDR3 has 14 amino acids. CDR3: CASSEPVGTYEQYF. The CDR3 DNA reads TGTGCCAGCAGTGAGCCGGTGGGCACCTACGAGCAGTACTTC.

The V call is TRBV5-1, the J call TRBJ1-1; possible D gene TRBD1, 6 bases. Per the germline V gene, CDR1 is SGHRS and CDR2 is YFSETQ. V lost 6 bases and J lost 2, with 14 bases in between. The CDR3 covers 14 residues. The CDR3 spells CASTSQGQNTEAFF. The CDR3 region has the DNA TGCGCCAGCACCTCACAGGGCCAAAACACTGAAGCTTTCTTT.

This clonotype was found a few times. CDR3 DNA sequence: TGTGCCAGCAGCCCTTCCCCAGGGCTCCAAGAGACCCAGTACTTC. Protein product: CASSPSPGLQETQYF. J is TRBJ2-5 and V is TRBV7-6; weak D call: TRBD1 (5 bases). The V gene lost 5 bases and the J gene lost 1 base, with 14 bases spanning the gap. Germline-derived CDR1 and CDR2 are SGHVS and FNYEAQ. The CDR3 runs 15 residues.

The rearrangement uses TRBV12-3 or TRBV12-4 and TRBJ2-3; 13 bases map to TRBD2. V trimming: 5 bases; J trimming: 2 bases; junction bases outside the gene matches: 16. The CDR3 contains 20 residues. The CDR3 sequence is CASSPWTSGSPTTPTDTQYF. CDR3 coding DNA: TGTGCCAGCAGTCCCTGGACTAGCGGGAGTCCCACAACTCCCACAGATACGCAGTATTTT.

This clonotype was counted at least ten times. V usage is TRBV4-3 and J usage is TRBJ2-6; D ambiguous. The length of the CDR3 is 14 residues. Germline values: CDR1 LGHNA, CDR2 YSLEER. Trimming shortened V by 8 bases and J by 1 base, and 9 bases separated the two germline ends. This chain's CDR3 is CASGPLSGANVLTF. CDR3 in DNA: TGCGCCAGCGGCCCTCTGTCTGGGGCCAACGTCCTGACTTTC.

V is TRBV4-1 and J is TRBJ2-7, with a weak D call TRBD1 (6 bases). V gave up 5 bases and J gave up 4 bases, with 18 bases separating them. Germline CDR1 MGHRA, CDR2 YSYEKL. The CDR3 is 15 residues long. CDR3: CASSEQGNGVYEQYF. CDR3 coding DNA: TGCGCCAGCAGCGAACAGGGAAACGGCGTGTACGAGCAGTACTTC.

V and J are TRBV12-3 or TRBV12-4 and TRBJ1-5; TRBD1 agrees at 9 bases. The J segment lost 6 bases and the V segment lost 6 bases, leaving 9 bases of the junction unmatched. The CDR3 has 15 amino acids. The CDR3 reads CASRKQGAVGQPQHF. CDR3 bases: TGTGCCAGCAGGAAACAGGGGGCGGTCGGTCAGCCCCAGCATTTT.

This clonotype occurred many times. The rearrangement uses TRBV6-5 and TRBJ1-1; 8 positions match TRBD1. The CDR3 runs 13 residues. Per the germline V gene, CDR1 is MNHEY and CDR2 is SVGAGI. V gave up 5 bases and J gave up 4 bases; unmatched junction bases: 3. The CDR3 DNA follows: TGTGCCAGCAGTCAGGGGGCAGGCACTGAAGCTTTCTTT. It encodes CASSQGAGTEAFF.

This clonotype was seen many times. The rearrangement uses TRBV29-1 and TRBJ2-1; D gene ambiguous. Germline CDR1 is SQVTM and CDR2 is ANQGSEA. Trimming shortened V by 4 bases and J by 9 bases, and 7 bases separated the two germline ends. The CDR3 has 10 amino acids. The DNA for the CDR3 is TGCAGCGTTGTTGGGGTTGAGCAGTTCTTC. Protein product: CSVVGVEQFF.

The chain recombines TRBV11-2 with TRBJ2-7, with 8 bases lining up with TRBD2. The trim removed 6 bases at V and 4 bases at J, leaving 5 bases unmatched. This CDR3 is 13 amino acids long. CDR1 is SGHAT and CDR2 is FQNNGV in the germline V gene. The CDR3 region has the DNA TGTGCCAGCAGGCTCGGGGGGGGATACGAGCAGTACTTC. It encodes CASRLGGGYEQYF.

This clonotype has a handful of counts. The chain employs TRBV4-1 and TRBJ2-5; 10 bases align to TRBD2. This CDR3 has 16 residues. V lost 4 bases, J lost 2 bases, and 7 bases stayed unmatched. The germline V gene has CDR1 MGHRA and CDR2 YSYEKL. CDR3 coding DNA: TGCGCCAGCAGCCTAAGACTAGCGGGCTTACAAGAGACCCAGTACTTC. It specifies CASSLRLAGLQETQYF.

The chain is built from TRBV3-1 and TRBJ2-7; D uncertain. The CDR3 extends over 14 amino acids. The ends were cut back, 0 bases at V and 0 bases at J, with 6 bases in the middle. The germline V gene encodes CDR1 LGHDT and CDR2 YNNKEL (reference sequence). CDR3 coding DNA: TGTGCCAGCAGCCAAGACAGGCCCTCCTACGAGCAGTACTTC. Its protein product is CASSQDRPSYEQYF.

The V gene is TRBV20-1, the J gene TRBJ2-3, with 9 bases that match TRBD2. Germline trimming cut 7 bases from V and 4 bases from J; bases unmatched to any gene: 6. Germline CDR1 and CDR2: DFQATT and SNEGSKA (reference sequence). This CDR3 is built from 13 residues. Here the CDR3 DNA reads TGCAGTGGGGGCGGGAGGGCCGCAGATACGCAGTATTTT. This translates into CSGGGRAADTQYF.

This clonotype has a handful of counts. The V gene is TRBV7-9, the J gene TRBJ2-7; 9 bases line up with TRBD2. The CDR3 is made up of 15 amino acids. Per germline, CDR1 SEHNR and CDR2 FQNEAQ (reference sequence). V lost 1 base, J lost 2 bases, and 3 bases stayed unmatched. Here the CDR3 reads CASSLGLAGPYEQYF. The DNA for the CDR3 is TGTGCCAGCAGCTTAGGCCTAGCGGGGCCCTACGAGCAGTACTTC.

The rearrangement joins TRBV18 to TRBJ2-2; D gene ambiguous. V was pared by 1 base and J by 1 base, with 4 bases between. This CDR3 is 14 amino acids long. The germline V gene has CDR1 KGHSH and CDR2 LQKENI. CDR3 region: CASSPQQNTGELFF. CDR3 sequence (DNA): TGTGCCAGCTCACCACAGCAGAACACCGGGGAGCTGTTTTTT.

Only a few counts were recorded for this clonotype. The chain carries TRBV20-1 and TRBJ2-1; D assignment may be TRBD1 or TRBD2 (6 bases each). The CDR3 is 17 amino acids. Germline V CDR1 and CDR2: DFQATT, SNEGSKA (reference sequence). Trimming removed 0 bases at V and 1 base at J, with 16 bases between. CDR3 in amino acids: CSARDGGGGISYNEQFF. DNA for the CDR3: TGCAGTGCTAGAGATGGTGGAGGGGGGATTTCCTACAATGAGCAGTTCTTC.

The genes are TRBV7-8 and TRBJ1-2, with TRBD1 identical over 7 bases. This CDR3 spans 15 amino acids. The V segment lost 6 bases and the J segment 8 bases; nucleotides outside the gene matches: 15. CDR1 is SGHVS, CDR2 FQNEAQ, per germline. The CDR3 nucleotides are TGTGCCAGCAGTTCGCAGAACAGGGGATCCCGAGGCTACACCTTC. It encodes CASSSQNRGSRGYTF. The full variable domain, in which reference TRBV7-8 and TRBJ1-2 provide the parts outside the CDR3, is GAGVSQSPRYKVAKRGQDVALRCDPISGHVSLFWYQQALGQGPEFLTYFQNEAQLDKSGLPSDRFFAERPEGSVSTLKIQRTQQEDSAVYLCASSSQNRGSRGYTFGSGTRLTVV.